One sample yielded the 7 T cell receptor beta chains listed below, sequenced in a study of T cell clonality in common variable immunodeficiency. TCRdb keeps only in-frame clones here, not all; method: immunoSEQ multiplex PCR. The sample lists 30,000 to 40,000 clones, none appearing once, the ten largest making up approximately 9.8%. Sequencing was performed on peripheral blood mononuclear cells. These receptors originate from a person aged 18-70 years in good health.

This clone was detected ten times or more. CDR3 DNA, as far as it was read: TGTGCCAGCAGAGCAGGGGGCGAATCCTACGAG. It is translated as CASRAGGESYE. The complete CDR3 sequence is CASRAGGESYEQYF. The V call is TRBV28, the J call TRBJ2-7, with 8 bases identical to TRBD1. Sequencing ends 3 residues short of the CDR3 end; the germline J gene provides the rest. The germline gives CDR1 MDHEN, CDR2 SYDVKM. CDR3 length: 14 amino acids. V trimming: 6 bases; J trimming: 1 base; junction bases outside the gene matches: 5.

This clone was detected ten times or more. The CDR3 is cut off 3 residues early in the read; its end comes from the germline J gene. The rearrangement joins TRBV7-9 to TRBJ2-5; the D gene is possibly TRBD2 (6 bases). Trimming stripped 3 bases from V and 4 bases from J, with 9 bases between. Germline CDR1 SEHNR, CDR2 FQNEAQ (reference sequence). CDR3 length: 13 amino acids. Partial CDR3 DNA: TGTGCCAGCAGCTTCATGGGGGGAGAGACC. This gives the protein CASSFMGGET. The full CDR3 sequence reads CASSFMGGETQYF.

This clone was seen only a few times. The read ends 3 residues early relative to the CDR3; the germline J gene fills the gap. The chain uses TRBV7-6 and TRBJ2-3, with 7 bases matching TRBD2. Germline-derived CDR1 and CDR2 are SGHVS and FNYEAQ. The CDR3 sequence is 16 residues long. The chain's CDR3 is CASSPTLGTTGETQYF. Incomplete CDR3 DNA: TGTGCCAGCAGCCCCACCTTAGGGACTACGGGAGAGACG.

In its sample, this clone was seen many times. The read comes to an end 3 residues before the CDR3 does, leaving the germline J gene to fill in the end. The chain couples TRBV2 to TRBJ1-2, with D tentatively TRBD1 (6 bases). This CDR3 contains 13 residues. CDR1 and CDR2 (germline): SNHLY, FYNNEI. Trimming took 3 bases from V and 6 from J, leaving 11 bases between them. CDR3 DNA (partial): TGTGCCAGCAGTGACAGGGGAGTCCATGGC. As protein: CASSDRGVHG. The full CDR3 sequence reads CASSDRGVHGYTF.

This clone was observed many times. The CDR3 bases that were read are TGCGCCAGCAGCACCCGAGGTGGCACTGAA. This codes for CASSTRGGTE. The whole CDR3 sequence is CASSTRGGTEAFF. The J gene is TRBJ1-1, the V gene TRBV5-1; D remains ambiguous. The CDR3 extends 3 residues past the end of the read, so its final part is completed from the germline J gene. In germline, CDR1 is SGHRS, CDR2 YFSETQ. The CDR3 runs to 13 residues. V dropped 4 bases and J dropped 4 bases, with 11 bases sitting between them.

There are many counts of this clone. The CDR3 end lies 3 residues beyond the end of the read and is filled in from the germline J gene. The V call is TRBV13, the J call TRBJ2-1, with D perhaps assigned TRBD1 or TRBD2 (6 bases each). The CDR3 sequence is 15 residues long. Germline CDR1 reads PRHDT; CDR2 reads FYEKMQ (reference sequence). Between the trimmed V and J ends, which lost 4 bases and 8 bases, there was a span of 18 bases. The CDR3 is CASSSRTGRKYEQFF. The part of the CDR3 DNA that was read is TGTGCCAGCAGCTCGAGAACAGGGAGGAAATATGAG.

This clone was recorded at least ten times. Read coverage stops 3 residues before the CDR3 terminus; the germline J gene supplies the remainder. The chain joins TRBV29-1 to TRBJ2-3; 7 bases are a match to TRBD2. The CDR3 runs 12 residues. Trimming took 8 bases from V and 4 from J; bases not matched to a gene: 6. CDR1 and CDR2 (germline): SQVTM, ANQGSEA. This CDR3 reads CSSSSGADTQYF. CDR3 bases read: TGCAGCTCCTCTAGCGGAGCAGATACG.